These T cell receptor beta chains were read from a single sample in a study of blood T cell repertoires in COVID-19. Using immunoSEQ multiplex PCR, the repertoire was profiled, and TCRdb retains in-frame clones only, with some absent. Here the sample spans 300,000 to 400,000 clones, approximately 92% being singletons. Sequenced material: PBMCs or T cells enriched from blood (not recorded which). These receptors were obtained from a man aged 18-30 years who had recovered from COVID-19. Both conserved end residues are part of each CDR3. D genes are given only for firm matches. Size tells how often a clone was seen (once, few, many) or the class of an expanded clone, and some rows leave it out.

D	size	V	J	CDR3	DNA
-	-	TRBV5-6	TRBJ1-1	CASSLGGGTEAFF	TGTGCCAGCAGCTTGGGAGGGGGCACTGAAGCTTTCTTT
TRBD1	-	TRBV6-8	TRBJ1-5	CASSYVRGLYSNQPQHF	TGTGCCAGCAGTTACGTCAGGGGGCTATATAGCAATCAGCCCCAGCATTTT
TRBD2	-	TRBV4-2	TRBJ2-3	CASSPSGTSGRTDTQYF	TGTGCCAGCAGCCCCTCCGGGACTAGCGGGAGGACAGATACGCAGTATTTT
-	-	TRBV2	TRBJ2-3	CASRARGGRGDTQYF	TGTGCCAGCAGAGCCAGGGGCGGAAGGGGAGATACGCAGTATTTT
-	-	TRBV10-2	TRBJ1-2	CASSDLDRTNYGYTF	TGCGCCAGCAGTGACCTTGACAGGACAAACTATGGCTACACCTTC
-	-	TRBV28	TRBJ1-2	CASSPEPYGYTF	TGTGCCAGCTCACCGGAGCCATATGGCTACACCTTC
TRBD2	-	TRBV5-1	TRBJ2-1	CASRQTTGTSGGSYNEQFF	TGCGCCAGCAGGCAGACAACCGGGACTAGCGGTGGGTCCTACAATGAGCAGTTCTTC
TRBD2	-	TRBV30	TRBJ2-3	CAWSVLAGSTDTQYF	TGTGCCTGGAGTGTACTAGCGGGGTCCACAGATACGCAGTATTTT
-	-	TRBV18	TRBJ1-2	CASSPAGENYGYTF	TGTGCCAGCTCACCAGCAGGGGAGAACTATGGCTACACCTTC
-	-	TRBV4-3	TRBJ1-2	CASSQEIQSYGYTF	TGCGCCAGCAGCCAAGAGATACAGTCCTATGGCTACACCTTC
TRBD2	-	TRBV6-5	TRBJ2-3	CASRPPGLAGDTQYF	TGTGCCAGCAGGCCCCCGGGACTAGCGGGAGATACGCAGTATTTT
TRBD1	-	TRBV28	TRBJ1-1	CASSLHHTGVSTEAFF	TGTGCCAGCAGTCTCCACCATACAGGGGTAAGCACTGAAGCTTTCTTT
TRBD2	few	TRBV6-1	TRBJ2-1	CASSELAGSYNEQFF	TGTGCCAGCAGTGAACTAGCGGGATCCTACAATGAGCAGTTCTTC
-	-	TRBV19	TRBJ1-4	CASSIVEGTNEKLFF	TGTGCCAGTAGTATAGTCGAGGGTACTAATGAAAAACTGTTTTTT
-	-	TRBV5-1	TRBJ1-1	CASSLTRGNTEAFF	TGCGCCAGCAGCTTAACCAGGGGGAACACTGAAGCTTTCTTT
-	-	TRBV12-1	TRBJ2-2	CASSFGTGDTGELFF	TGTGCCAGCAGCTTTGGGACAGGGGACACCGGGGAGCTGTTTTTT
-	-	TRBV28	TRBJ1-4	CASSLIGATNEKLFF	TGTGCCAGCAGTTTAATCGGTGCAACTAATGAAAAACTGTTTTTT
-	-	TRBV2	TRBJ2-7	CASSGVGGVEQYF	TGTGCCAGCAGTGGGGTTGGAGGGGTAGAGCAGTACTTC
-	-	TRBV18	TRBJ1-3	CASSHTPGSGNTIYF	TGTGCCAGCTCACACACCCCTGGCTCTGGAAACACCATATATTTT
TRBD1	-	TRBV29-1	TRBJ1-2	CSVRDSVFYTF	TGCAGCGTACGGGACAGTGTTTTCTACACCTTC
TRBD1	-	TRBV4-2	TRBJ1-1	CASSQTHRGRGPTEAFF	TGTGCCAGCAGCCAAACCCACAGGGGCAGGGGTCCAACTGAAGCTTTCTTT
TRBD2	-	TRBV2	TRBJ2-1	CASTTREGNNEQFF	TGTGCCAGCACTACACGGGAGGGAAACAATGAGCAGTTCTTC
-	-	TRBV28	TRBJ1-5	CASSQSSGFNQPQHF	TGTGCCAGCAGCCAATCCTCGGGGTTTAATCAGCCCCAGCATTTT
-	-	TRBV7-2	TRBJ1-1	CASGGSADTEAFF	TGTGCCAGCGGGGGCAGTGCAGACACTGAAGCTTTCTTT
-	-	TRBV11-1	TRBJ1-2	CASSFRPGQREYGYTF	TGTGCCAGCAGCTTTAGACCAGGACAGCGTGAATATGGCTACACCTTC
-	-	TRBV18	TRBJ1-4	CASSPPSSINEKLFF	TGTGCCAGCTCACCACCCTCAAGCATTAATGAAAAACTGTTTTTT
-	-	TRBV30	TRBJ1-3	CAWGSYRVQRRNTIYF	TGTGCCTGGGGTTCATACCGGGTTCAAAGAAGAAACACCATATATTTT
TRBD1	-	TRBV7-2	TRBJ1-4	CASSFGDSTNEKLFF	TGTGCCAGCAGTTTTGGGGACAGTACAAATGAAAAACTGTTTTTT
TRBD1	-	TRBV28	TRBJ1-2	CASSLRGRGDGYTF	TGTGCCAGCAGTTTAAGGGGGCGGGGTGATGGCTACACCTTC
TRBD1	once	TRBV7-2	TRBJ1-5	CASSLATGLNQPQHF	TGTGCCAGCAGCTTAGCGACAGGGCTCAATCAGCCCCAGCATTTT
-	-	TRBV6-5	TRBJ2-5	CANSIGGAQETQYF	TGTGCCAACTCCATCGGCGGGGCACAAGAGACCCAGTACTTC
-	-	TRBV11-2	TRBJ2-5	CASSLGNRASETQYF	TGTGCCAGCAGCTTAGGAAACAGGGCATCGGAGACCCAGTACTTC
-	-	TRBV2	TRBJ1-6	CASSGRQGGYSPLHF	TGTGCCAGCAGTGGTCGGCAGGGAGGGTATTCACCCCTCCACTTT
-	-	TRBV28	TRBJ1-6	CASSSEKGFKSPLHF	TGTGCCAGCAGTTCCGAAAAGGGGTTTAAATCACCCCTCCACTTT
TRBD1	-	TRBV5-5	TRBJ1-2	CASSLSTGLIGYTF	TGTGCCAGCAGCCTATCGACAGGGCTTATCGGCTACACCTTC
-	once	TRBV25-1	TRBJ1-2	CASSEYRTFPVGGYTF	TGTGCCAGCAGTGAATACCGGACATTTCCAGTGGGTGGCTACACCTTC
-	-	TRBV12-5	TRBJ1-5	CASGPGWANQPQHF	TGTGCTAGTGGTCCGGGGTGGGCAAATCAGCCCCAGCATTTT
TRBD2	once	TRBV19	TRBJ2-3	CASSNRRTSGNTQYF	TGTGCCAGTAGTAACCGGCGGACTAGCGGGAATACGCAGTATTTT
TRBD1	-	TRBV6-5	TRBJ1-1	CASSRGQEAFF	TGTGCCAGCAGTCGGGGACAGGAAGCTTTCTTT
-	once	TRBV7-2	TRBJ1-5	CASSLSAGGRNQPQHF	TGTGCCAGCAGTCTCTCGGCGGGAGGGAGGAATCAGCCCCAGCATTTT
-	-	TRBV25-1	TRBJ2-1	CASRGQYEQFF	TGTGCCAGCAGAGGACAGTATGAGCAGTTCTTC
-	-	TRBV5-1	TRBJ2-1	CASSPGSGSSYNEQFF	TGCGCCAGCAGCCCAGGCAGCGGTAGCTCCTACAATGAGCAGTTCTTC
TRBD2	-	TRBV5-1	TRBJ2-1	CASSWGLAGGSEQFF	TGCGCCAGCAGCTGGGGACTAGCGGGAGGGAGTGAGCAGTTCTTC
TRBD1	-	TRBV5-1	TRBJ1-2	CASSLVGPGQAKGYTF	TGCGCCAGCAGCTTGGTGGGACCGGGACAGGCCAAGGGCTACACCTTC
TRBD2	-	TRBV27	TRBJ2-1	CASSRRLAGQNNEQFF	TGTGCCAGCAGTAGAAGACTAGCGGGACAAAACAATGAGCAGTTCTTC
-	-	TRBV9	TRBJ2-1	CASSLYERHEQFF	TGTGCCAGCAGCCTATACGAGCGGCATGAGCAGTTCTTC
TRBD1	-	TRBV6-5	TRBJ1-6	CASTLIDRVNSPLHF	TGTGCCAGCACCCTCATCGACAGGGTCAATTCACCCCTCCACTTT
TRBD2	-	TRBV30	TRBJ2-3	CAWSITSGRGDTQYF	TGTGCCTGGAGTATCACGAGCGGGAGAGGGGATACGCAGTATTTT
-	-	TRBV5-1	TRBJ2-5	CASSFTAGIQETQYF	TGCGCCAGCAGCTTCACGGCAGGGATCCAAGAGACCCAGTACTTC
-	-	TRBV6-1	TRBJ2-2	CASSEGAGSGGELFF	TGTGCCAGCAGTGAAGGGGCGGGGTCTGGCGGGGAGCTGTTTTTT
TRBD2	-	TRBV10-3	TRBJ2-3	CAISESGLAGGKDTQYF	TGTGCCATCAGTGAGTCGGGTCTAGCGGGGGGTAAAGATACGCAGTATTTT
-	-	TRBV7-2	TRBJ2-1	CASSLAAFREQFF	TGTGCCAGCAGCTTAGCAGCGTTTAGGGAGCAGTTCTTC
TRBD2	-	TRBV2	TRBJ2-7	CASSDLGLATYEQYF	TGTGCCAGCAGTGACCTTGGACTAGCAACGTACGAGCAGTACTTC
-	many	TRBV29-1	TRBJ2-3	CSVENYRGDTQYF	TGCAGCGTTGAAAATTATAGGGGCGATACGCAGTATTTT
-	-	TRBV5-1	TRBJ2-3	CASSLAGGALQDTQYF	TGCGCCAGCAGCTTGGCCGGGGGAGCCCTTCAGGATACGCAGTATTTT
TRBD1	few	TRBV3-1/TRBV3-2	TRBJ2-1	CASSQGYRGSYNEQFF	TGTGCCAGCAGCCAAGGGTACAGGGGTTCCTACAATGAGCAGTTCTTC
-	-	TRBV2	TRBJ1-2	CASSGQGSNYGYTF	TGTGCCAGCAGTGGGCAGGGCTCTAACTATGGCTACACCTTC
TRBD1	once	TRBV5-1	TRBJ1-1	CASSYAGTGMNTEAFF	TGCGCCAGCAGCTATGCCGGGACAGGCATGAACACTGAAGCTTTCTTT
TRBD2	-	TRBV4-3	TRBJ2-1	CASSHDSGTTTYNEQFF	TGCGCCAGCAGCCACGATTCCGGGACTACCACCTACAATGAGCAGTTCTTC